What follows are 26 T cell receptor beta chains derived from one specimen sequenced in a study of early stage breast cancer tumors. The protocol was immunoSEQ multiplex PCR, while the TCRdb copy is restricted to in-frame clones and leaves out a portion. The repertoire holds just over 70,000 clones, with 70% to 85% as singletons. Sample: blood. Source of these receptors: a person in their sixties or seventies with breast cancer.

In its sample, this clone was seen once. This chain uses TRBV7-2 with TRBJ1-1; D is undetermined. From germline, CDR1 is SGHTA and CDR2 FQGNSA. V shed 7 bases and J shed 2 bases, with 17 bases lying between them. The CDR3 length is 15 residues. The CDR3 coding sequence is TGTGCCAGCACCTCTTGGGGAGGCGGAAACACTGAAGCTTTCTTT. Amino acid sequence: CASTSWGGGNTEAFF. The variable domain in full, with the rest retrieved from reference TRBV7-2 and TRBJ1-1, is GAGVSQSPSNKVTEKGKDVELRCDPISGHTALYWYRQSLGQGLEFLIYFQGNSAPDKSGLPSDRFSAERTGGSVSTLTIQRTQQEDSAVYLCASTSWGGGNTEAFFGQGTRLTVV.

Concerning this clone itself: At one end, the junction sequence differs from germline, possibly due to a read error. The J gene is TRBJ2-1, the V gene TRBV7-7; TRBD1 aligns across 7 bases. Germline CDR1 is SSHAT and CDR2 is FNYEAQ (reference sequence). This CDR3 is built from 15 residues. CDR3 region: CASSLGGASYNEQFF. As DNA, the CDR3 is TGTGCTAGCAGCTTAGGGGGCGCGTCCTACAATGAGCAGTTCTTC.

CDR3 sequence reads: CASSYAGGNEKLFF. CDR3 sequence (DNA): TGTGCCAGCAGTTACGCAGGGGGGAATGAAAAACTGTTTTTT. This rearrangement joins TRBV6-5 to TRBJ1-4; 7 bases map to TRBD1. Per the germline V gene, CDR1 is MNHEY and CDR2 is SVGAGI. The CDR3 has 14 amino acids. The junction had 2 bases not matched to a gene; V was cut back by 2 bases and J by 5 bases.

This clone appeared once. The CDR3 loop reads CASSLAGLSYNEQFF. The CDR3 coding sequence is TGTGCCAGCAGTTTAGCGGGCCTCTCCTACAATGAGCAGTTCTTC. The V call is TRBV2, the J call TRBJ2-1; 7 nucleotides line up with TRBD2. The CDR3 sequence is 15 residues long. V gave up 5 bases and J gave up 0 bases; unmatched junction bases: 4. Germline CDR1 is SNHLY and CDR2 is FYNNEI. Full variable domain (outside the CDR3, taken from reference TRBV2 and TRBJ2-1): EPEVTQTPSHQVTQMGQEVILRCVPISNHLYFYWYRQILGQKVEFLVSFYNNEISEKSEIFDDQFSVERPDGSNFTLKIRSTKLEDSAMYFCASSLAGLSYNEQFFGPGTRLTVL.

CDR3 sequence (DNA): TGTGCCAGCAGTTGGTCGCGAGGAGCTTTCTTT. This gives the protein CASSWSRGAFF. The genes are TRBV28 and TRBJ1-1, with D unclear. Trimming took off 4 bases at V and 10 bases at J, with 10 bases between the two ends. This CDR3 region has 11 residues. From germline, CDR1 is MDHEN and CDR2 SYDVKM.

This clone was observed a single time. The V gene is TRBV28, the J gene TRBJ1-5; D ambiguous. Germline CDR1 MDHEN, CDR2 SYDVKM. CDR3 length: 14 residues. V lost 0 bases, J lost 4 bases, and 7 bases lay in between. The CDR3 spells CASSLWEGNQPQHF. CDR3 DNA: TGTGCCAGCAGTTTATGGGAGGGAAATCAGCCCCAGCATTTT.

This chain uses TRBV19 with TRBJ1-2; 11 bases fit TRBD1. Trimming removed 5 bases from V and 4 bases from J; junction bases left unmatched: 3. The CDR3 is made up of 14 amino acids. The germline V gene has CDR1 LNHDA and CDR2 SQIVND (reference sequence). CDR3 sequence reads: CASSRTGGTYGYTF. The DNA of the CDR3 is TGTGCCAGTAGTCGGACAGGGGGCACCTATGGCTACACCTTC.

The rearrangement links TRBV27 to TRBJ1-5; D might be TRBD1 (5 bases). This CDR3 has 14 residues. CDR1 MNHEY and CDR2 SMNVEV come from the germline V gene (reference sequence). Between the trimmed V and J ends, which lost 2 bases and 6 bases, there was a span of 11 bases. CDR3 sequence (DNA): TGTGCCAGCAGTTTAGCAGGGATAGGTCAGCCCCAGCATTTT. Protein product: CASSLAGIGQPQHF.

The chain has TRBV5-1 and TRBJ2-3; 13 bases line up with TRBD2. The length of the CDR3 is 14 residues. Germline CDR1 reads SGHRS; CDR2 reads YFSETQ. J lost 8 bases, V lost 7 bases, and 7 bases had no gene match. The CDR3 nucleotides read TGCGCCAGCCGGGGACTAGCGGGGCCCCTTACGCAGTATTTT. Protein sequence: CASRGLAGPLTQYF.

In DNA form, the CDR3 reads TGTGCCATCAGCGCGGGGACAGGGGGAGAGACCCAGTACTTC. As protein: CAISAGTGGETQYF. This chain uses TRBV10-3 with TRBJ2-5, with TRBD1 identical over 11 bases. The germline V gene has CDR1 ENHRY and CDR2 SYGVKD. The CDR3 runs to 14 residues. The trim removed 6 bases at V and 4 bases at J, leaving 4 bases unmatched.

The chain is built from TRBV5-1 and TRBJ2-7; 7 positions agree with TRBD1. CDR3 length equals 16 residues. CDR1 and CDR2 (germline): SGHRS, YFSETQ. Trimming took 4 bases from V and 0 from J; bases not matched to a gene: 10. CDR3 in DNA: TGCGCCAGCAGCAGTCGACAGGGAGCAACCTCCTACGAGCAGTACTTC. Protein: CASSSRQGATSYEQYF.

The J gene is TRBJ2-2, the V gene TRBV7-8, with 7 bases fitting TRBD1. CDR3 length: 16 amino acids. Germline V gene data show CDR1 as SGHVS and CDR2 as FQNEAQ. The V and J ends lost 5 bases and 4 bases, in that order; junction bases with no gene match: 10. The CDR3 DNA sequence: TGTGCCAGCAGCCCCCCCGAGACAGGGTTCACCGGGGAGCTGTTTTTT. Its translation: CASSPPETGFTGELFF.

V is TRBV5-4 and J is TRBJ2-1; D unresolved. V was pared by 3 bases and J by 0 bases, with 13 bases between. This CDR3 is 16 amino acids long. CDR1 and CDR2 (germline): SGHNT, YYREEE (reference sequence). CDR3 DNA sequence: TGTGCCAGCAGCTCCGCAACTACGGGCTCCTACAATGAGCAGTTCTTC. Residues: CASSSATTGSYNEQFF.

J is TRBJ1-2 and V is TRBV20-1; TRBD1 might be the D (5 bases). CDR3 length equals 11 residues. Germline V lookup: CDR1 DFQATT, CDR2 SNEGSKA (reference sequence). Trimming left V 6 bases short and J 7 bases short, with 12 bases between. The CDR3 is CSAGTASGYTF. The CDR3 bases are TGCAGTGCAGGGACTGCCAGTGGCTACACCTTC.

J is TRBJ1-2 and V is TRBV18, with TRBD1 matching over 7 bases. The germline V gene encodes CDR1 KGHSH and CDR2 LQKENI. Trimming at V came to 6 bases and at J to 7 bases, leaving 8 bases not matched to a gene. The CDR3 extends over 13 amino acids. CDR3 DNA: TGTGCCAGCTCTCTCATCGCAGGGGGTGGCTACACCTTC. Amino acids: CASSLIAGGGYTF.

The chain links TRBV2 to TRBJ1-3, with 7 bases matching TRBD1. CDR1 is SNHLY and CDR2 is FYNNEI in the germline V gene. The CDR3 consists of 13 residues. Germline trimming cut 6 bases from V and 4 bases from J; bases unmatched to any gene: 3. CDR3 DNA sequence: TGTGCCAGCAGCACAGGGGACGGAAACACCATATATTTT. It translates to CASSTGDGNTIYF.

The V gene is TRBV5-6, the J gene TRBJ2-7; 7 bases line up with TRBD1. This CDR3 region has 14 residues. Losses at the gene ends were 4 bases for V and 2 bases for J; bases not matched to a gene: 6. Germline loops: CDR1 SGHDT, CDR2 YYEEEE. The CDR3 loop reads CASSVMGQTYEQYF. The CDR3 nucleotides are TGTGCCAGCAGCGTCATGGGACAGACCTACGAGCAGTACTTC.

V gene TRBV29-1 combines with J gene TRBJ1-3; 7 bases are a match to TRBD1. This CDR3 has 15 amino acids. Germline V gene lookup returns CDR1 SQVTM and CDR2 ANQGSEA. V lost 1 base to trimming and J lost 1 base; unmatched junction nucleotides: 4. CDR3 amino acids: CSVEATGQSGNTIYF. In nucleotides, the CDR3 is TGCAGCGTTGAAGCTACGGGACAGTCTGGAAACACCATATATTTT.

The chain recombines TRBV9 with TRBJ2-3, with 9 bases aligning to TRBD2. Germline V gives CDR1 SGDLS, CDR2 YYNGEE. J gave up 2 bases and V 3 bases, and 7 bases lay outside the gene matches. The CDR3 covers 16 residues. CDR3 in amino acids: CASSARAGGNTDTQYF. The CDR3 DNA is TGTGCCAGCAGCGCCAGAGCGGGGGGAAACACAGATACGCAGTATTTT.

Only a few counts were recorded for this clone. The rearrangement links TRBV5-1 to TRBJ2-3, with a tentative D call TRBD2 (5 bases). Trimming pared 0 bases from V and 0 bases from J, leaving 11 bases between. Germline loops: CDR1 SGHRS, CDR2 YFSETQ. This CDR3 spans 16 amino acids. CDR3 sequence: CASSLVLALSTDTQYF. Written as DNA, the CDR3 is TGCGCCAGCAGCTTGGTCCTAGCCCTGAGCACAGATACGCAGTATTTT.

The V call is TRBV6-5, the J call TRBJ2-7; D gene unclear. V gave up 6 bases and J gave up 8 bases, with 11 bases separating them. Germline-derived CDR1 and CDR2 are MNHEY and SVGAGI. The CDR3 runs 11 residues. In DNA form, the CDR3 reads TGTGCCAGCAGCCGAGGACCACAGCAGTACTTC. Its translation is CASSRGPQQYF.

J is TRBJ2-1 and V is TRBV12-5; the D is unclear. V lost 1 base, J lost 8 bases, and 12 bases lay in between. The CDR3 totals 14 residues. In germline, CDR1 is LGHNT, CDR2 FRNRAP. The CDR3 nucleotides read TGTGCTAGTGGTTTGGACCTCCCGAGCGATGAGCAGTTCTTC. The encoded protein is CASGLDLPSDEQFF.

CDR3: CASSLAGVGGYTF. The CDR3, as DNA: TGTGCCAGCAGCTTGGCGGGGGTTGGTGGCTACACCTTC. This sequence joins TRBV5-4 and TRBJ1-2; D may be TRBD1 (5 bases). This CDR3 spans 13 amino acids. CDR1 SGHNT and CDR2 YYREEE come from the germline V gene (reference sequence). V lost 0 bases and J lost 7, with 10 bases in between.

The V gene is TRBV7-6, the J gene TRBJ2-3, with 11 bases matching TRBD2. CDR1 and CDR2 from the germline V gene are SGHVS and FNYEAQ. The CDR3 consists of 16 residues. Losses at the gene ends were 3 bases for V and 4 bases for J; bases not matched to a gene: 6. CDR3 residues: CASSFGSGGAADTQYF. CDR3 in DNA: TGTGCCAGCAGCTTCGGTAGCGGGGGGGCCGCAGATACGCAGTATTTT.

This clone was seen once. The J gene is TRBJ2-1, the V gene TRBV10-3; 10 bases are shared with TRBD2. Trimming took 10 bases from V and 9 from J; bases not matched to a gene: 12. This CDR3 comprises 14 residues. Per germline, CDR1 ENHRY and CDR2 SYGVKD. CDR3 residues: CATRGTSGTGEQFF. The CDR3, as DNA: TGTGCCACCCGGGGCACTAGCGGGACGGGTGAGCAGTTCTTC.

This chain connects TRBV2 to TRBJ2-7; D is ambiguous. CDR3 size: 15 residues. CDR1 is SNHLY and CDR2 is FYNNEI in the germline V gene. Trimming shortened V by 2 bases and J by 0 bases, and 11 bases separated the two germline ends. DNA for the CDR3: TGTGCCAGCAGTGAACGGACCAGTTTCTCCTACGAGCAGTACTTC. Translation: CASSERTSFSYEQYF.